This entry features one T cell receptor beta chain sequence. This clonotype was seen at least ten times. No cognate antigen has been identified for it. Base quality data are lacking; no much larger clone is found one base away. Explained via the paper, the time point label denotes: longitudinal time-point 3. The healthy controls were volunteers from a blood bank in Maryland, USA. For unsorted PBMC libraries, 2 million PBMCs were used after storage in RNAlater at -80 degrees C until RNA extraction. PBMCs were separated from peripheral blood using Ficoll-Hypaque density gradient centrifugation and then cryopreserved in liquid nitrogen. cDNA was synthesized by template-switch 5'RACE using a primer carrying a 10-nucleotide random unique molecular identifier by which each TCR transcript was tagged. Every sequencing run yielded over 180 million TCR-beta sequences covering 15-18 subjects. The RNeasy kit was used for extraction of total RNA. TCR-beta VDJ regions were amplified with primers for the TCR constant region and the 5'RACE anchor, using the KAPA Real-time Library Amplification kit. Sample indexes and Illumina adaptors were added in a first PCR, after which library yield was increased in a second PCR. The roughly 650 bp TCR product was size-selected on a 2% E-gel SizeSelection system after Ampure bead purification. Library quality was checked on a Bioanalyzer, concentration was measured with Qubit, and libraries were quantified with the Kapa Library Quantification kit before pooling. An Illumina HiSeq 2500 was used to sequence the libraries paired-end at 2 x 150 bp. To increase sequence diversity, about 25-31% phiX was spiked into each library pool. As for how the authors treated the data: Quality-filtered reads were processed with the UMI-based MiGEC pipeline, which removed over 75% of raw TCR sequences during error correction. IMGT germline references were used for alignment of VDJ genes, and clonotypes were defined by a unique CDR3 amino acid sequence together with V-J genes. Clonal expansion, Shannon diversity and CDR3 relatedness (CalcPairwiseDistances, ClusterSamples) were evaluated with VDJtools, and phylogenetic trees were built with CLCbio workbench. A clone was classed as expanded if it had 8 or more unique UMIs, a cutoff based on coefficient-of-variation modelling across technical triplicates. TCRdb cleaned the public reads at Q25 with fastp, built clones with MiXCR and kept in-frame beta chains. Under each unique CDR3 protein, matching rows form one entry showing the most common genes and DNA. The V and J calls were determined by TCRdb, not by the authors. The sample yields 40,000 or so distinct CDR3 sequences; roughly 13% were counted once. Roughly 11% of the sample lies in the top ten.

This sample was taken from a study of neurological immune-mediated disorders (dated by TCRdb to between 2017 and 2020). Study-wide context: Peripheral blood TCR-beta repertoires from patients with HTLV-I-associated myelopathy (HAM/TSP), patients with multiple sclerosis, and healthy controls were compared in the study using UMI-based sequencing. Of the 65 to 70 subjects in the cohort, about 15 were HAM/TSP patients, around 35 were multiple sclerosis patients, and about 20 were healthy controls. Longitudinal HAM/TSP donors and healthy donors each had 3 time-points at intervals of roughly 3-40 months. The approximately 96 TCR-beta libraries covered PBMC samples along with longitudinal samples, technical triplicates, and paired sorted CD4+ and CD8+ T-cell subsets. Beyond this particular receptor, the publication reports: The highest TCR clonal expansion was observed in HAM/TSP patients, whereas the lowest was observed in MS patients, even when compared with healthy controls. Expanded clones from different subjects shared no identical CDR3 amino acid sequences, which suggests that TCR-beta repertoires were private in all groups.

The cysteine opens and the phenylalanine closes a CDR3 of 18 amino acids. The read is trimmed to its CDR3 DNA, 54 bases read in frame from base 1. CDR1 DFQATT and CDR2 SNEGSKA were looked up in the germline V gene (reference sequence). For this chain, trimming is 5 bases at the V end and 7 bases at the J end, and the number of junction bases without a gene match is 17. Sequencing used PBMCs. The sequence derives from a man aged 25 to 40 in good health. The chain is made from TRBV20-1 and TRBJ2-2, with 12 bases matching TRBD2. The DNA is TGCAGTGCTCGTTCTCCACTAGCGGGAGGCAATCCCATCGGGGAGCTGTTTTTT. It encodes CSARSPLAGGNPIGELFF.